The 30 T cell receptor beta chains below all came from one sample that was sequenced in a study of blood T cell repertoires in COVID-19. The assay was immunoSEQ multiplex PCR, and TCRdb's table has in-frame clones only and misses some. The sample has around 250,000 clones, roughly 82% seen once; the top ten hold around 1.9%. The sample consisted of PBMCs or T cells enriched from blood (not recorded which). These receptors were collected from a woman in her 50s who had recovered from COVID-19.

This CDR3 is CASSSRVRPETIYF. In DNA form, the CDR3 reads TGTGCCAGCAGCTCGAGGGTGAGACCCGAGACCATATATTTT. The chain recombines TRBV7-2 with TRBJ1-3; the D is unclear. V lost 4 bases, J lost 10 bases, and 17 bases lay in between. There are 14 residues in the CDR3. Per the germline V gene, CDR1 is SGHTA and CDR2 is FQGNSA.

This clone has more than one count but fewer than ten. This chain uses TRBV30 with TRBJ2-7, with TRBD1 as a possible D gene (5 bases). Germline-derived CDR1 and CDR2 are GTSNPN and SVGIG (reference sequence). This CDR3 region has 17 residues. V gave up 4 bases and J gave up 0 bases, with 22 bases separating them. CDR3 DNA: TGTGCCTGGATGAGAGTTGGGGCGACCCGGAGCTCCTACGAGCAGTACTTC. It encodes CAWMRVGATRSSYEQYF.

J is TRBJ2-7 and V is TRBV7-9; 8 nucleotides agree with TRBD1. The trim removed 4 bases at V and 4 bases at J, leaving 6 bases unmatched. Germline V gene sequence: CDR1 SEHNR, CDR2 FQNEAQ (reference sequence). The CDR3 sequence is 14 residues long. The CDR3, as DNA: TGTGCCAGCAGCTCGGGTCAGGGGGCGTACGAGCAGTACTTC. Amino acids: CASSSGQGAYEQYF.

This clone showed up just a few times. The chain recombines TRBV4-3 with TRBJ1-5; no reliable D call. The germline CDR1 and CDR2 sequences are LGHNA and YSLEER. V lost 0 bases and J lost 7, with 7 bases in between. The CDR3 sequence is 13 residues long. CDR3 sequence (DNA): TGCGCCAGCAGCCAAGATACGAGACAGCCCCAGCATTTT. Translated: CASSQDTRQPQHF.

The rearrangement uses TRBV18 and TRBJ2-2; 7 bases line up with TRBD1. Germline CDR1 reads KGHSH; CDR2 reads LQKENI. V was pared by 4 bases and J by 6 bases, with 5 bases of the junction left unmatched. The CDR3 extends over 14 amino acids. The chain's CDR3 is CASSLLDRAGELFF. The CDR3 DNA sequence: TGTGCCAGCTCACTCCTCGACAGGGCCGGGGAGCTGTTTTTT.

The rearrangement uses TRBV6-4 and TRBJ2-7; 11 bases map to TRBD2. The CDR3 is 15 amino acids. CDR1 MRHNA and CDR2 SNTAGT come from the germline V gene. With 3 bases clipped from V and 3 bases from J, the junction kept 4 bases outside the gene matches. The CDR3 sequence is CASSELAGANYEQYF. In DNA, the CDR3 is TGTGCCAGCAGTGAACTAGCGGGAGCCAACTACGAGCAGTACTTC.

The chain joins TRBV18 to TRBJ2-3; TRBD1 might be the D (5 bases). CDR3 length: 16 residues. Germline V lookup: CDR1 KGHSH, CDR2 LQKENI. V was clipped by 0 bases and J by 0 bases, with 10 bases between them. CDR3: CASSPPTGFSTDTQYF. The CDR3, as DNA: TGTGCCAGCTCACCACCTACAGGATTTAGCACAGATACGCAGTATTTT.

The genes are TRBV6-5 and TRBJ1-3; D is uncertain. V lost 2 bases, J lost 3 bases, and 8 bases lay in between. Germline V gene lookup returns CDR1 MNHEY and CDR2 SVGAGI. CDR3 size: 14 residues. The CDR3 loop reads CASSYRAGGNTIYF. The CDR3 DNA follows: TGTGCCAGCAGTTACCGGGCGGGTGGAAACACCATATATTTT.

The CDR3, as DNA: TGCGCCAGCAGGCAGACAGGGGAGTCCAATCAGCCCCAGCATTTT. Translated: CASRQTGESNQPQHF. The V gene is TRBV5-1, the J gene TRBJ1-5, with 8 bases lining up with TRBD1. From germline, CDR1 is SGHRS and CDR2 YFSETQ. With 5 bases clipped from V and 3 bases from J, the junction kept 7 bases outside the gene matches. CDR3 length: 15 amino acids.

This chain uses TRBV5-1 with TRBJ1-2; 9 bases line up with TRBD1. V trimming: 3 bases; J trimming: 8 bases; junction bases outside the gene matches: 8. This CDR3 has 14 residues. Germline V lookup: CDR1 SGHRS, CDR2 YFSETQ. CDR3 protein: CASSSGQGGEGYTF. In DNA form, the CDR3 reads TGCGCCAGCAGCTCGGGACAGGGTGGAGAAGGCTACACCTTC.

This clone appeared a single time. The chain recombines TRBV4-3 with TRBJ2-6; maybe TRBD1 (5 bases). The CDR3 runs to 17 residues. CDR1 and CDR2 (germline): LGHNA, YSLEER. Trimming took 0 bases from V and 0 from J, leaving 9 bases between them. CDR3 sequence: CASSQDYRLSGANVLTF. The CDR3 DNA is TGCGCCAGCAGCCAAGATTACAGGCTCTCTGGGGCCAACGTCCTGACTTTC.

The V call is TRBV2, the J call TRBJ2-3; weak D call: TRBD2 (5 bases). The CDR3 consists of 13 residues. Trimming cost V 7 bases and J 4 bases, with 12 bases left between them. Germline lookup yields CDR1 SNHLY and CDR2 FYNNEI. CDR3 DNA sequence: TGTGCCAGCATCCGGGCGCGGGCAGATACGCAGTATTTT. Its translation: CASIRARADTQYF.

The chain recombines TRBV3-1 (or the pseudogene TRBV3-2) with TRBJ2-2, with 7 nucleotides matching TRBD1. The CDR3 is made up of 16 amino acids. V dropped 1 base and J dropped 4; count of bases not matched to a gene: 6. Germline V CDR1 and CDR2: LGHDT, YNNKEL (reference sequence). The CDR3 protein is CASSQVQGLTTGELFF. The CDR3 DNA reads TGTGCCAGCAGCCAAGTACAGGGGCTGACCACCGGGGAGCTGTTTTTT.

The chain has TRBV12-5 and TRBJ2-3; D may be TRBD2 (6 bases). V dropped 4 bases and J dropped 0 bases, with 14 bases sitting between them. The CDR3 runs 16 residues. CDR1 LGHNT and CDR2 FRNRAP come from the germline V gene. CDR3 sequence: CASGSGLHGSTDTQYF. Here the CDR3 DNA reads TGTGCTAGTGGTTCGGGACTCCACGGAAGCACAGATACGCAGTATTTT.

The rearrangement uses TRBV5-1 and TRBJ1-1, with 7 bases matching TRBD1. Germline V CDR1 and CDR2: SGHRS, YFSETQ. CDR3 length: 12 amino acids. V was clipped by 5 bases and J by 9 bases; unmatched bases: 7. The CDR3 DNA is TGCGCCAGCAGAACGGGACAGCAGCAAGCTTTCTTT. As protein: CASRTGQQQAFF.

V usage is TRBV28 and J usage is TRBJ1-1, with D uncertain. The CDR3 covers 15 residues. CDR1 and CDR2 (germline): MDHEN, SYDVKM. V shed 5 bases and J shed 0 bases, with 13 bases lying between them. This CDR3 is CASSPSSILNTEAFF. The CDR3 DNA is TGTGCCAGCAGTCCTAGTAGCATATTGAACACTGAAGCTTTCTTT.

This chain links TRBV15 with TRBJ2-3; maybe TRBD2 (5 bases). The CDR3 totals 19 residues. Between the trimmed V and J ends, which lost 5 bases and 2 bases, there was a span of 26 bases. Per the germline V gene, CDR1 is LNHNV and CDR2 is YYDKDF (reference sequence). The DNA of the CDR3 is TGTGCCACCAGCCGCGGAGGAGGCAGAGGTTTCCGGGACACAGATACGCAGTATTTT. It codes for CATSRGGGRGFRDTDTQYF.

The chain carries TRBV28 and TRBJ1-2; D is perhaps TRBD1 (6 bases). The CDR3 spans 16 residues. The germline gives CDR1 MDHEN, CDR2 SYDVKM. Trimming stripped 6 bases from V and 1 base from J, with 18 bases between. The CDR3: CASRDIRGDDNYGYTF. CDR3 bases: TGTGCCAGCAGGGACATCAGGGGCGACGATAACTATGGCTACACCTTC.

The V and J genes are TRBV19 and TRBJ1-2; 7 bases line up with TRBD1. V lost 3 bases, J lost 3 bases, and 1 base stayed unmatched. Looked up from germline, CDR1 is LNHDA and CDR2 is SQIVND (reference sequence). There are 13 residues in the CDR3. The CDR3 loop reads CASSIGQDYGYTF. The CDR3 DNA reads as TGTGCCAGTAGTATTGGACAGGACTATGGCTACACCTTC.

This clone appeared a few times. The chain joins TRBV5-5 to TRBJ1-6; D not resolved. Deletions cut 4 bases from V and 7 bases from J, with 12 bases between. CDR1 SGHKS and CDR2 YYEKEE come from the germline V gene (reference sequence). The CDR3 consists of 14 residues. The CDR3 coding sequence is TGTGCCAGCAGCCGAGGCACCCCAAATTCACCCCTCCACTTT. It codes for CASSRGTPNSPLHF.

The chain uses TRBV5-1 and TRBJ2-5, with TRBD2 matching 12 bases. The CDR3 runs 18 residues. V lost 0 bases, J lost 2 bases, and 8 bases stayed unmatched. The germline CDR1 and CDR2 sequences are SGHRS and YFSETQ. This CDR3 is CASSLGASLAGGQETQYF. CDR3 in DNA: TGCGCCAGCAGCTTGGGGGCGTCTCTAGCGGGAGGGCAAGAGACCCAGTACTTC.

A single count supports this clone. V gene TRBV28 combines with J gene TRBJ1-1, with TRBD1 matching 7 bases. Germline V gives CDR1 MDHEN, CDR2 SYDVKM. The CDR3 sequence is 12 residues long. V lost 1 base, J lost 12 bases, and 5 bases stayed unmatched. CDR3 amino acids: CASSLLSQGTFF. For the CDR3, the DNA is TGTGCCAGCAGTTTATTGTCACAGGGGACTTTCTTT.

The CDR3 sequence is CASSMGRGITDTQYF. Here the CDR3 DNA reads TGTGCCAGTAGTATGGGACGGGGGATCACAGATACGCAGTATTTT. The chain combines TRBV19 with TRBJ2-3; TRBD2 might be the D (6 bases). The germline gives CDR1 LNHDA, CDR2 SQIVND (reference sequence). V lost 3 bases to trimming and J lost 2 bases, with 12 bases between them. The CDR3 covers 15 residues.

V gene TRBV7-6 combines with J gene TRBJ1-3; D call uncertain. V was cut by 1 base and J by 2 bases, with 9 bases left in between. The CDR3 spans 15 residues. Germline lookup yields CDR1 SGHVS and CDR2 FNYEAQ. The CDR3 DNA reads as TGTGCCAGCAGCTTAGTCATGGGCCCTGGAAACACCATATATTTT. It codes for CASSLVMGPGNTIYF. Full variable domain (remainder filled in from reference TRBV7-6 and TRBJ1-3): GAGVSQSPRYKVTKRGQDVALRCDPISGHVSLYWYRQALGQGPEFLTYFNYEAQQDKSGLPNDRFSAERPEGSISTLTIQRTEQRDSAMYRCASSLVMGPGNTIYFGEGSWLTVV.

In DNA, the CDR3 is TGCGCCAGCAGCCAGGACAGACCGGTCTACACCTTC. This encodes CASSQDRPVYTF. V usage is TRBV5-1 and J usage is TRBJ1-2; D is perhaps TRBD1 (6 bases). Per the germline V gene, CDR1 is SGHRS and CDR2 is YFSETQ. Trimming shortened V by 4 bases and J by 10 bases, and 14 bases separated the two germline ends. The CDR3 is 12 residues long. The whole variable domain, remainder taken from reference TRBV5-1 and TRBJ1-2, is KAGVTQTPRYLIKTRGQQVTLSCSPISGHRSVSWYQQTPGQGLQFLFEYFSETQRNKGNFPGRFSGRQFSNSRSEMNVSTLELGDSALYLCASSQDRPVYTFGSGTRLTVV.

V is TRBV6-7 and J is TRBJ1-6, with D perhaps matching TRBD1 (5 bases). TRBV6-7 qualifies as an ORF whose function is uncertain. V gave up 6 bases and J gave up 9 bases, with 12 bases separating them. The CDR3 runs 13 residues. CDR3 sequence (DNA): TGTGCCAGCAGGATACAGGTCAGTTCACCCCTCCACTTT. It is translated as CASRIQVSSPLHF.

Only one count was recorded for this clone. The V and J genes are TRBV23-1 and TRBJ1-5, with 10 bases matching TRBD1. TRBV23-1 belongs to the ORF category, with a function that is uncertain. The CDR3 sequence is 21 residues long. Trimming removed 4 bases from V and 8 bases from J; junction bases left unmatched: 26. The CDR3 nucleotides read TGCGCCAGCAGTCCAAAAAACCGGGGAACCGGGACAGGGGAAGAAAGTGAGCCCCAGCATTTT. Translation gives CASSPKNRGTGTGEESEPQHF.

The V gene is TRBV10-3, the J gene TRBJ2-2; D not resolved. Germline CDR1 reads ENHRY; CDR2 reads SYGVKD. CDR3 length equals 17 residues. Between the trimmed V and J ends, which lost 0 bases and 4 bases, there was a span of 15 bases. CDR3 sequence reads: CAISESFLGPGTGELFF. The CDR3 DNA reads TGTGCCATCAGTGAGTCTTTTCTAGGTCCCGGCACCGGGGAGCTGTTTTTT.

This chain uses TRBV6-1 with TRBJ1-5, with D unresolved. V was shortened by 0 bases and J by 2 bases, with 5 bases between the two germline ends. The CDR3 loop spans 14 amino acids. Germline assignment: CDR1 MNHNS and CDR2 SASEGT. This CDR3 is CASSEAIGNQPQHF. The CDR3 DNA reads as TGTGCCAGCAGTGAAGCTATCGGCAATCAGCCCCAGCATTTT.

The chain recombines TRBV7-6 with TRBJ1-4; TRBD1 might be the D (5 bases). V lost 0 bases and J lost 3, with 11 bases in between. Germline-derived CDR1 and CDR2 are SGHVS and FNYEAQ. The CDR3 loop spans 16 amino acids. The CDR3 nucleotides are TGTGCCAGCAGCTTAGCCTCGGGGGTTCCTAATGAAAAACTGTTTTTT. It yields the protein CASSLASGVPNEKLFF.